This entry lists 31 T cell receptor beta chains sequenced from one sample in a study of blood T cells in healthy people across ages. Combining a sample-barcoded 5' primer with a J-beta primer mix, a second PCR ran for roughly 6 to 12 cycles. MiXCR was run by TCRdb on the 5' RACE reads, yielding one entry per CDR3 protein. Of about 1.1 million distinct CDR3 sequences in the sample, roughly two fifths were seen once. Material: blood. The receptors were sampled from a man younger than 35 in good health.

This sequence joins TRBV15 and TRBJ1-2, with 10 positions matching TRBD1. Germline V gives CDR1 LNHNV, CDR2 YYDKDF (reference sequence). V shed 0 bases, J shed 4 bases, and the junction held 2 bases outside the gene matches. The CDR3 is 15 amino acids. CDR3 nucleotides: TGTGCCACCAGCAGAGAAGGACAGGGGGTCTATGGCTACACCTTC. Translation: CATSREGQGVYGYTF.

This clonotype occurred once. This sequence joins TRBV11-2 and TRBJ2-3; no clear D. Trimming shortened V by 5 bases and J by 5 bases, and 17 bases separated the two germline ends. Germline V CDR1 and CDR2: SGHAT, FQNNGV. The CDR3 has 15 amino acids. DNA of the CDR3: TGTGCCAGCAGCCCGACCCGACTTTTAAAAGATACGCAGTATTTT. Its translation: CASSPTRLLKDTQYF. Variable domain in full (rest from reference TRBV11-2 and TRBJ2-3): EAGVAQSPRYKIIEKRQSVAFWCNPISGHATLYWYQQILGQGPKLLIQFQNNGVVDDSQLPKDRFSAERLKGVDSTLKIQPAKLEDSAVYLCASSPTRLLKDTQYFGPGTRLTVL.

This clonotype turned up a few times. The chain couples TRBV7-9 to TRBJ2-1, with 12 bases fitting TRBD1. The trim removed 3 bases at V and 8 bases at J, leaving 5 bases unmatched. This CDR3 comprises 15 residues. CDR1 is SEHNR, CDR2 FQNEAQ, per germline (reference sequence). The CDR3 DNA sequence: TGTGCCAGCAGCTTCGGGACAGGGGGCTTCCATGAGCAGTTCTTC. Translating gives CASSFGTGGFHEQFF.

The chain joins TRBV28 to TRBJ2-2, with TRBD1 as a possible D gene (6 bases). The CDR3 consists of 15 residues. Germline V gene data show CDR1 as MDHEN and CDR2 as SYDVKM. Trimming stripped 5 bases from V and 2 bases from J, with 12 bases between. The CDR3 protein is CASSQNRVNTGELFF. The CDR3 bases are TGTGCCAGCAGTCAAAACAGGGTTAACACCGGGGAGCTGTTTTTT. The entire variable domain, with the rest obtained from reference TRBV28 and TRBJ2-2, is as follows: DVKVTQSSRYLVKRTGEKVFLECVQDMDHENMFWYRQDPGLGLRLIYFSYDVKMKEKGDIPEGYSVSREKKERFSLILESASTNQTSMYLCASSQNRVNTGELFFGEGSRLTVL.

The rearrangement joins TRBV6-5 to TRBJ2-1; perhaps TRBD1 as D (5 bases). The CDR3 has 14 residues. The ends were cut back, 0 bases at V and 10 bases at J, with 13 bases in the middle. Germline CDR1 MNHEY, CDR2 SVGAGI. CDR3 sequence: CASSYSSAQVEQFF. CDR3 sequence (DNA): TGTGCCAGCAGTTACTCATCCGCACAGGTCGAGCAGTTCTTC.

On this clonotype: Possible read error: a much larger clone is one base away. The V gene is TRBV5-1, the J gene TRBJ2-3; D may match TRBD1 or TRBD2 (6 bases each). The CDR3 contains 15 residues. Trimming took off 0 bases at V and 5 bases at J, with 13 bases between the two ends. Germline V CDR1 and CDR2: SGHRS, YFSETQ. This CDR3 reads CASSLDSGAIDTQYF. The CDR3 DNA reads TGCGCCAGCAGCTTGGACTCGGGGGCGATAGATACGCAGTATTTT.

This clonotype has only a few counts. The CDR3 here is CASSQDGADRQPLHF. The CDR3 DNA is TGTGCCAGCAGCCAAGATGGGGCCGATCGGCAACCCCTCCACTTT. V usage is TRBV3-1 and J usage is TRBJ1-6; the D gene is possibly TRBD1 (5 bases). This CDR3 has 15 residues. Germline CDR1 and CDR2: LGHDT and YNNKEL (reference sequence). Trimming cost V 0 bases and J 12 bases, with 15 bases left between them.

This clonotype was detected only a few times. This chain connects TRBV6-5 to TRBJ2-5; 10 positions match TRBD1. Germline lookup yields CDR1 MNHEY and CDR2 SVGAGI. After removal of 4 bases from V and 5 bases from J, the junction contained 19 bases not matched to a gene. This CDR3 is built from 19 residues. As DNA, the CDR3 is TGTGCCAGCAGTTTCACGACGACAGGGGGCGTCGAAGTTTGGGAGACCCAGTACTTC. As protein: CASSFTTTGGVEVWETQYF.

V is TRBV10-3 and J is TRBJ1-5; D not resolved. V gave up 8 bases and J gave up 3 bases, with 11 bases separating them. There are 13 residues in the CDR3. Germline lookup yields CDR1 ENHRY and CDR2 SYGVKD. The CDR3 nucleotides are TGTGCCATCTCATCAGACCCCAATCAGCCCCAGCATTTT. Protein product: CAISSDPNQPQHF.

This clonotype has a handful of counts. J is TRBJ1-1 and V is TRBV20-1, with 11 bases lining up with TRBD1. CDR1 and CDR2 (germline): DFQATT, SNEGSKA (reference sequence). V shed 6 bases, J shed 5 bases, and the junction held 8 bases outside the gene matches. This CDR3 is built from 14 residues. CDR3 sequence: CSAAGQGAFTEAFF. Here the CDR3 DNA reads TGCAGTGCCGCCGGACAGGGGGCTTTTACTGAAGCTTTCTTT.

The chain recombines TRBV4-3 with TRBJ2-1; D possibly matches TRBD1 or TRBD2 (7 bases each). V lost 1 base to trimming and J lost 7 bases, with 17 bases between them. CDR3 size: 16 residues. Germline CDR1 and CDR2: LGHNA and YSLEER. The CDR3 here is CASSQALTGRANEQFF. The CDR3, as DNA: TGCGCCAGCAGCCAAGCGTTGACAGGGAGGGCGAATGAGCAGTTCTTC.

This clonotype was counted only a few times. The V call is TRBV29-1, the J call TRBJ1-1; D gene ambiguous. The CDR3 is made up of 15 amino acids. Trimming left V 6 bases short and J 3 bases short, with 20 bases between. CDR1 is SQVTM, CDR2 ANQGSEA, per germline. The CDR3 bases are TGCAGCGTGGATGCGGACTCCGAAAGGGACACTGAAGCTTTCTTT. Protein product: CSVDADSERDTEAFF.

The CDR3 bases are TGTGCCAGCAGTTACTCGTTTACCTTAGAAGAGACCCAGTACTTC. It codes for CASSYSFTLEETQYF. The chain links TRBV6-2 or TRBV6-3 to TRBJ2-5; D uncertain. The CDR3 loop spans 15 amino acids. The V end lost 0 bases, the J end lost 3 bases, and 11 bases lay between the germline ends. CDR1 and CDR2 from the germline V gene are MNHEY and SVGEGT.

The chain couples TRBV7-9 to TRBJ2-1; TRBD1 matches 10 bases. The CDR3 has 15 amino acids. The ends lost 5 bases at V and 8 bases at J; junction bases unmatched: 9. Germline values: CDR1 SEHNR, CDR2 FQNEAQ (reference sequence). CDR3 loop: CASSPIGTGDDEQFF. The CDR3, as DNA: TGTGCCAGCAGCCCAATCGGGACAGGGGACGATGAGCAGTTCTTC.

Remarks on this clonotype: The junction differs from germline at one of its ends, possibly a read error. This chain joins TRBV5-1 and TRBJ2-1, with a weak D call TRBD1 (6 bases). CDR3 size: 15 residues. The germline CDR1 and CDR2 sequences are SGHRS and YFSETQ. The CDR3 loop reads CASSLEQGTYKEQFF. In nucleotides, the CDR3 is TGCGCCAGCAGCTTGGAACAGGGAACCTACAAGGAGCAGTTCTTC.

This rearrangement joins TRBV28 to TRBJ2-3; D may be TRBD1 (5 bases). Germline V lookup: CDR1 MDHEN, CDR2 SYDVKM. The CDR3 is 16 residues long. Trimming shortened V by 3 bases and J by 0 bases, and 13 bases separated the two germline ends. The CDR3 loop is CASSLDIDGSTDTQYF. CDR3 coding DNA: TGTGCCAGCAGTTTGGACATCGACGGTAGCACAGATACGCAGTATTTT.

In this sample, this clonotype turned up many times. J is TRBJ1-4 and V is TRBV4-1, with TRBD1 identical over 8 bases. The germline V gene has CDR1 MGHRA and CDR2 YSYEKL. The CDR3 sequence is 14 residues long. V shed 4 bases and J 5 bases; nucleotides not matched to a gene: 3. The CDR3 protein is CASSRGTGNEKLFF. The DNA of the CDR3 is TGCGCCAGCAGCCGCGGGACAGGAAATGAAAAACTGTTTTTT.

Comment on this clonotype: A much larger clone differs by one base, so this may be a read error. V and J are TRBV4-1 and TRBJ2-3; no reliable D call. This CDR3 region has 14 residues. Per the germline V gene, CDR1 is MGHRA and CDR2 is YSYEKL. V lost 0 bases and J lost 4, with 8 bases in between. CDR3: CASSQDPSADTQYF. The CDR3 nucleotides are TGCGCCAGCAGCCAAGATCCGTCGGCAGATACGCAGTATTTT.

This sequence joins TRBV29-1 and TRBJ2-3; D may be TRBD2 (6 bases). CDR3 size: 14 residues. Trimming cost V 4 bases and J 0 bases, with 11 bases left between them. Germline CDR1 is SQVTM and CDR2 is ANQGSEA. Written as DNA, the CDR3 is TGCAGCGTTGGGCTGGGGACTAGCACAGATACGCAGTATTTT. Protein product: CSVGLGTSTDTQYF.

The V gene is TRBV21-1, the J gene TRBJ2-3. TRBV21-1 is flagged as a pseudogene. The CDR3 totals 16 residues. The CDR3 DNA reads as TGTGCCAGTAGCAAAGCAAGTCGGACTAGCACAGATACGCAGTATTTT. Translation gives CASSKASRTSTDTQYF.

This clonotype has a handful of counts. The chain uses TRBV28 and TRBJ2-1; 13 nucleotides line up with TRBD2. With V trimmed by 2 bases and J by 6 bases, 1 base remained unmatched. The V gene's germline CDR1 is MDHEN and CDR2 SYDVKM. The CDR3 runs 15 residues. CDR3 residues: CASSLGTSGANEQFF. CDR3 DNA: TGTGCCAGCAGTTTAGGGACTAGCGGGGCCAATGAGCAGTTCTTC. Looking up the rest from reference TRBV28 and TRBJ2-1 gives the full variable domain: DVKVTQSSRYLVKRTGEKVFLECVQDMDHENMFWYRQDPGLGLRLIYFSYDVKMKEKGDIPEGYSVSREKKERFSLILESASTNQTSMYLCASSLGTSGANEQFFGPGTRLTVL.

This clonotype was detected a few times. The V and J genes are TRBV5-5 and TRBJ2-5; no clear D gene. V gave up 3 bases and J gave up 0 bases, with 9 bases separating them. Germline V CDR1 and CDR2: SGHKS, YYEKEE (reference sequence). The CDR3 consists of 14 residues. CDR3 DNA: TGTGCCAGCAGCTCCGGAGCTTACCAAGAGACCCAGTACTTC. It yields the protein CASSSGAYQETQYF.

This clonotype was detected only once. The junction departs from the called germline gene at one end, perhaps through a read error. J is TRBJ1-5 and V is TRBV5-6, with a weak D call TRBD1 (5 bases). The CDR3 is 15 amino acids. The V gene's germline CDR1 is SGHDT and CDR2 YYEEEE. The CDR3 here is CASSLGRVGNQPKHF. The CDR3 DNA reads as TGTGCCAGCAGCTTGGGCAGGGTCGGCAATCAGCCCAAGCATTTT.

This chain joins TRBV20-1 and TRBJ1-5, with D possibly matching TRBD1 (7 bases). The J call may be mistaken, given a closer DNA end match to TRBJ2-3. This CDR3 has 16 amino acids. Germline loops: CDR1 DFQATT, CDR2 SNEGSKA (reference sequence). The CDR3 DNA reads TGCAGTGCTAGAGGTGCCGGGCAGGGGGGAAATCAGCCCCAGTATTTT. This codes for CSARGAGQGGNQPQYF.

The CDR3 loop is CASSRLGGGGDEQFF. The CDR3 region has the DNA TGTGCCAGCAGCCGACTTGGCGGGGGAGGCGATGAGCAGTTCTTC. This chain connects TRBV5-6 to TRBJ2-1; TRBD2 matches at 7 bases. Germline V CDR1 and CDR2: SGHDT, YYEEEE. The CDR3 spans 15 residues. V lost 4 bases and J lost 8; bases outside the gene matches: 12.

On this clonotype itself: This may be a read error, as it is one base from a much larger clone. The chain combines TRBV11-2 with TRBJ2-5, with D possibly TRBD2 on 6 matching bases. This CDR3 region has 14 residues. Per the germline V gene, CDR1 is SGHAT and CDR2 is FQNNGV. The CDR3 nucleotides read TGTGCCAGCAGCTTAGGACTAGACCAAGAGACCCTGTACTTC. Its protein is CASSLGLDQETLYF.

This clonotype was detected a few times. The J gene is TRBJ1-1, the V gene TRBV14; TRBD1 is a possible D gene (6 bases). Germline V gene data show CDR1 as SGHDN and CDR2 as FVKESK. The CDR3 has 17 amino acids. V was clipped by 0 bases and J by 0 bases, with 14 bases between them. CDR3 nucleotides: TGTGCCAGCAGCCAAGATGGAGGGGGTCTAATGAACACTGAAGCTTTCTTT. It specifies CASSQDGGGLMNTEAFF.

This clonotype occurred a few times. J is TRBJ2-3 and V is TRBV7-3; D unresolved. Germline CDR1 SGHTA, CDR2 FQGTGA. Between the trimmed V and J ends, which lost 5 bases and 4 bases, there was a span of 13 bases. The CDR3 totals 14 residues. In DNA form, the CDR3 reads TGTGCCAGCAGCCAAGGTTCTAGTGCAGATACGCAGTATTTT. Protein sequence: CASSQGSSADTQYF. The whole variable domain, remainder taken from reference TRBV7-3 and TRBJ2-3, is GAGVSQTPSNKVTEKGKYVELRCDPISGHTALYWYRQSLGQGPEFLIYFQGTGAADDSGLPNDRFFAVRPEGSVSTLKIQRTERGDSAVYLCASSQGSSADTQYFGPGTRLTVL.

The V gene is TRBV13, the J gene TRBJ1-1, with unresolved D. CDR3 length equals 12 residues. Trimming left V 2 bases short and J 5 bases short, with 6 bases between. Looked up from germline, CDR1 is PRHDT and CDR2 is FYEKMQ (reference sequence). The CDR3: CASSLHPTEAFF. CDR3 sequence (DNA): TGTGCCAGCAGCTTACACCCGACTGAAGCTTTCTTT. The whole variable domain, remainder taken from reference TRBV13 and TRBJ1-1, is AAGVIQSPRHLIKEKRETATLKCYPIPRHDTVYWYQQGPGQDPQFLISFYEKMQSDKGSIPDRFSAQQFSDYHSELNMSSLELGDSALYFCASSLHPTEAFFGQGTRLTVV.

V and J are TRBV6-1 and TRBJ2-3, with 10 bases identical to TRBD1. This CDR3 region has 16 residues. Trimming at V came to 1 base and at J to 3 bases, leaving 4 bases not matched to a gene. CDR1 and CDR2 from the germline V gene are MNHNS and SASEGT. CDR3 amino acids: CASSEGTGGTTDTQYF. CDR3 nucleotides: TGTGCCAGCAGTGAAGGGACAGGGGGAACGACAGATACGCAGTATTTT.

This clonotype was seen more than once but under ten times. The CDR3 nucleotides are TGTGCCAGCAGTCGTCCGGGACAGACCTCCTACGAGCAGTACTTC. Its protein is CASSRPGQTSYEQYF. V is TRBV27 and J is TRBJ2-7; TRBD1 matches at 7 bases. Germline V CDR1 and CDR2: MNHEY, SMNVEV (reference sequence). This CDR3 has 15 amino acids. Unmatched junction bases numbered 7, after V lost 5 bases and J lost 0 bases.